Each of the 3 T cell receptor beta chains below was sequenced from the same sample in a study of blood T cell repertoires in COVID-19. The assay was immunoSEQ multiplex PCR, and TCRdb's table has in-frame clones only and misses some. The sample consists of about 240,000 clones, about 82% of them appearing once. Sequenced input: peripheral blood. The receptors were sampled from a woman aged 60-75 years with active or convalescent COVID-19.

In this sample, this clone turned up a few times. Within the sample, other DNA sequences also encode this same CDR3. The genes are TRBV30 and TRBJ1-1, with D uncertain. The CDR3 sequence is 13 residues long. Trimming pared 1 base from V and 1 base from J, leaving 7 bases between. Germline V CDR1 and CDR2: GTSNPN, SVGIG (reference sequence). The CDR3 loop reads CAWSGGQNTEAFF. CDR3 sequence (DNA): TGTGCCTGGAGTGGCGGTCAGAACACTGAAGCTTTCTTT.

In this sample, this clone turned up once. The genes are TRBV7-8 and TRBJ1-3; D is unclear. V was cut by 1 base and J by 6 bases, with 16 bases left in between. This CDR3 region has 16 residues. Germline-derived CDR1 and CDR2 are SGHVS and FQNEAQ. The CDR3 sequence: CASSLDDPAEENTIYF. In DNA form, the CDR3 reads TGTGCCAGCAGCTTAGACGATCCAGCAGAGGAAAACACCATATATTTT.

The CDR3 region is CASSLAPGQGFTGELFF. CDR3 coding DNA: TGTGCCAGCAGCTTAGCACCGGGACAGGGATTCACCGGGGAGCTGTTTTTT. This chain connects TRBV11-1 to TRBJ2-2, with 9 bases identical to TRBD1. The CDR3 sequence is 17 residues long. V lost 0 bases to trimming and J lost 4 bases; unmatched junction nucleotides: 6. Germline CDR1 SGHAT, CDR2 FQDESV (reference sequence).